The 3 T cell receptor beta chains listed next were all sequenced from one sample in a study of response to subunit inactivated influenza vaccine. TCRdb called the RT-PCR reads again in MiXCR, with one record for every CDR3 protein. The sample carries approximately 530,000 distinct CDR3 sequences, over 10% recorded once. The sequencing used PBMCs from blood, collected 40 to 50 days after vaccination. These receptors all come from a man aged 50-59 years who received an inactivated influenza vaccine.

This clonotype was detected ten times or more. The chain has TRBV7-2 and TRBJ2-1; 7 bases align to TRBD1. CDR1 is SGHTA and CDR2 is FQGNSA in the germline V gene. This CDR3 has 14 residues. The junction had 10 bases not matched to a gene; V was cut back by 4 bases and J by 10 bases. The CDR3 sequence is CASSWDRWSREQFF. For the CDR3, the DNA is TGTGCCAGCAGCTGGGACAGATGGAGTAGGGAGCAGTTCTTC.

The CDR3 loop reads CASSFATGRLEAFF. CDR3 DNA sequence: TGTGCCAGCAGTTTCGCAACGGGACGGCTTGAAGCTTTCTTT. The chain carries TRBV12-3 or TRBV12-4 and TRBJ1-1; D possibly corresponds to TRBD1 (5 bases). V lost 3 bases and J 7 bases, leaving 15 bases between the germline ends. The CDR3 length is 14 residues.

V and J are TRBV5-5 and TRBJ2-1; D might be TRBD1 (5 bases). Trimming removed 3 bases at V and 0 bases at J, with 13 bases between. CDR1 is SGHKS, CDR2 YYEKEE, per germline (reference sequence). The CDR3 loop spans 16 amino acids. The CDR3 nucleotides read TGTGCCAGCAGCTCGGACATAATGAGCTCCTACAATGAGCAGTTCTTC. This sequence encodes CASSSDIMSSYNEQFF.